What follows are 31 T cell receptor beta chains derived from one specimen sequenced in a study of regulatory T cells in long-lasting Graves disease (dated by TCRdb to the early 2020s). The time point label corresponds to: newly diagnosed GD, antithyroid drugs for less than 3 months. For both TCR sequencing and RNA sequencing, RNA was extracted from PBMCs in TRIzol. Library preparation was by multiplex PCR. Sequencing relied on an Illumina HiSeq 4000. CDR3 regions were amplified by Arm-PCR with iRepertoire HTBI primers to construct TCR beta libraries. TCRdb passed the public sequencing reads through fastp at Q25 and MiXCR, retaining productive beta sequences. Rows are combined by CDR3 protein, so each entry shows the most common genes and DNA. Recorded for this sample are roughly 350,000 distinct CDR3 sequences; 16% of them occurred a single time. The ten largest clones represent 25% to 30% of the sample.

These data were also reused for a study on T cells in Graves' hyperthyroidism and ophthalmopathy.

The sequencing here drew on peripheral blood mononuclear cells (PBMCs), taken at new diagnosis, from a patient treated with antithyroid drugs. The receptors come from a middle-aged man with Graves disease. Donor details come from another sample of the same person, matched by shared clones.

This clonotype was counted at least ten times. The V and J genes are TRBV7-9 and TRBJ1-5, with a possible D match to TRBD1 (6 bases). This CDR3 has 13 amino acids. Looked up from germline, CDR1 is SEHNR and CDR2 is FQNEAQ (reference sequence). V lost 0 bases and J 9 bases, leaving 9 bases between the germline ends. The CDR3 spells CASSLATGSPQHF. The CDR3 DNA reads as TGTGCCAGCAGCTTAGCTACAGGGTCGCCCCAGCATTTT.

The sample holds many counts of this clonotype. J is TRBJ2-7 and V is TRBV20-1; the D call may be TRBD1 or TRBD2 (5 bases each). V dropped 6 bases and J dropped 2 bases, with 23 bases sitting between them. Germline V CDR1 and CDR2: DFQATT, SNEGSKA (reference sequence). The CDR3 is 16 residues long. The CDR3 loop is CSAALPGPSSAYEQYF. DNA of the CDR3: TGCAGTGCAGCTCTACCGGGACCAAGCTCAGCCTACGAGCAGTACTTC.

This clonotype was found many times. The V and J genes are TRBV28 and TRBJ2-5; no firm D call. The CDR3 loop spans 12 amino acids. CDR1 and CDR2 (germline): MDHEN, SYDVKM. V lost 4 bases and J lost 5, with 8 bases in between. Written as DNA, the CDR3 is TGTGCCAGCAGTTATACGAGGGAGACCCAGTACTTC. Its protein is CASSYTRETQYF.

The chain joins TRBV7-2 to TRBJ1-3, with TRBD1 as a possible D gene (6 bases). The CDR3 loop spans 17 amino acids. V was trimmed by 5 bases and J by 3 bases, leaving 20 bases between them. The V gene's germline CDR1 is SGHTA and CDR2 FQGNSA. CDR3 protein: CASSVGRWGRGGNTIYF. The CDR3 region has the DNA TGTGCCAGCAGCGTGGGAAGGTGGGGGCGAGGTGGAAACACCATATATTTT.

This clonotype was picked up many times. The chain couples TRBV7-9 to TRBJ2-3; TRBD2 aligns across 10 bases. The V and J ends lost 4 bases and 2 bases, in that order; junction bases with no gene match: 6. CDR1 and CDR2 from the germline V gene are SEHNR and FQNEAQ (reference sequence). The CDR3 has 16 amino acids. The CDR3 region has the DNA TGTGCCAGCAGCTCCCTAGCGGGGGAGATCACAGATACGCAGTATTTT. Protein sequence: CASSSLAGEITDTQYF.

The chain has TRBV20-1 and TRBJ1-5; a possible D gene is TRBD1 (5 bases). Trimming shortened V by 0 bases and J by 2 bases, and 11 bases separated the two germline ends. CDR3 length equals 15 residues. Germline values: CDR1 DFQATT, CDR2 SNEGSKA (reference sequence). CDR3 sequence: CSAREARGGNQPQHF. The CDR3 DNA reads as TGCAGTGCTAGAGAGGCCCGGGGGGGCAATCAGCCCCAGCATTTT.

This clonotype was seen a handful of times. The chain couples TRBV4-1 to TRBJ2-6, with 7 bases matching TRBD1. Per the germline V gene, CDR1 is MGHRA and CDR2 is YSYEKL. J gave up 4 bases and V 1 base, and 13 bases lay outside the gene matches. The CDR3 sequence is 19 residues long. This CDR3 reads CASSQVEGQIHSGANVLTF. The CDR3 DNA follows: TGCGCCAGCAGCCAAGTTGAGGGACAGATACACTCGGGGGCCAACGTCCTGACTTTC.

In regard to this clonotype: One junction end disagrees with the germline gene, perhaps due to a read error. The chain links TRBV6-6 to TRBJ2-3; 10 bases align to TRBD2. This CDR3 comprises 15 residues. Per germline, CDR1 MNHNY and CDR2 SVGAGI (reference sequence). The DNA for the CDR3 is TGTGCCAGCAGTTACTCGAGCGGGGGGGCAGATACGCGGTATTTT. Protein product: CASSYSSGGADTRYF.

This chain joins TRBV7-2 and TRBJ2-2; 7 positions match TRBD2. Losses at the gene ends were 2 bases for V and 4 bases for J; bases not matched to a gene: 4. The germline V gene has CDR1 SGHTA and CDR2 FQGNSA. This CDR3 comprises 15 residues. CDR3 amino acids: CASSLRGGPTGELFF. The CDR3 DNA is TGTGCCAGCAGCTTACGCGGGGGACCCACCGGGGAGCTGTTTTTT.

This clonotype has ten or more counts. This chain's CDR3 is CAISVFWGRGSANTEAFF. The CDR3 nucleotides are TGTGCCATCAGTGTTTTTTGGGGAAGAGGGTCTGCGAACACTGAAGCTTTCTTT. J is TRBJ1-1 and V is TRBV10-3; D is uncertain. Germline V CDR1 and CDR2: ENHRY, SYGVKD. Deletions cut 4 bases from V and 1 base from J, with 22 bases between. The CDR3 spans 18 residues.

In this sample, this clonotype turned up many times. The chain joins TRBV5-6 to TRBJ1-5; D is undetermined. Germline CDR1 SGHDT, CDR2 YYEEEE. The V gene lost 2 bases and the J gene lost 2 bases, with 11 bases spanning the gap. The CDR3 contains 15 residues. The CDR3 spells CASSFGPQGNQPQHF. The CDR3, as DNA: TGTGCCAGCAGCTTCGGGCCCCAGGGCAATCAGCCCCAGCATTTT. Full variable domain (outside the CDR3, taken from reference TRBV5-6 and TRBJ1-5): DAGVTQSPTHLIKTRGQQVTLRCSPKSGHDTVSWYQQALGQGPQFIFQYYEEEERQRGNFPDRFSGHQFPNYSSELNVNALLLGDSALYLCASSFGPQGNQPQHFGDGTRLSIL.

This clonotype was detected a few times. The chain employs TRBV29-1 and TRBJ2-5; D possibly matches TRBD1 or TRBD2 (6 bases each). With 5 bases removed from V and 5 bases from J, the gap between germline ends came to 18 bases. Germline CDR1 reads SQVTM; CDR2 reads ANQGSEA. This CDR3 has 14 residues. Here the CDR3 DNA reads TGCAGCGTTCGCCCCAGGGGAGGAGGTGAGACCCAGTACTTC. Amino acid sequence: CSVRPRGGGETQYF. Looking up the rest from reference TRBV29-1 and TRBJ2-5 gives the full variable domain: SAVISQKPSRDICQRGTSLTIQCQVDSQVTMMFWYRQQPGQSLTLIATANQGSEATYESGFVIDKFPISRPNLTFSTLTVSNMSPEDSSIYLCSVRPRGGGETQYFGPGTRLLVL.

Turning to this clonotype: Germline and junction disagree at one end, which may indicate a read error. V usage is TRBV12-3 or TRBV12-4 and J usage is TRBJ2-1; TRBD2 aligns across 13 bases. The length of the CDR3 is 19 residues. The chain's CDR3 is CASSSTRGGTSGDYNVQFF. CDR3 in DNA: TGTGCCAGCAGTTCCACTCGGGGGGGGACTAGCGGGGATTACAATGTGCAGTTCTTC.

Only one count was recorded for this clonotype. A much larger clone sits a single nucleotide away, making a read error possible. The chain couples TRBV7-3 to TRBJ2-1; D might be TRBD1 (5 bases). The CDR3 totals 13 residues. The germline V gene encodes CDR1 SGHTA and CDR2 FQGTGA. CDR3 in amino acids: CASSQGQFYDQFF. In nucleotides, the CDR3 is TGTGCCAGCAGCCAAGGACAATTCTATGATCAGTTCTTC.

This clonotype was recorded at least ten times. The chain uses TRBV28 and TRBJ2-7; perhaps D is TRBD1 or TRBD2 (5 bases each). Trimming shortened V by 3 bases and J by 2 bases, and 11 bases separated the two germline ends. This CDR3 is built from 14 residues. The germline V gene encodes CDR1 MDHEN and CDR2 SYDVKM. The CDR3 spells CASSFVGPTYEQYF. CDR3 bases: TGTGCCAGCAGTTTTGTGGGACCGACCTACGAGCAGTACTTC.

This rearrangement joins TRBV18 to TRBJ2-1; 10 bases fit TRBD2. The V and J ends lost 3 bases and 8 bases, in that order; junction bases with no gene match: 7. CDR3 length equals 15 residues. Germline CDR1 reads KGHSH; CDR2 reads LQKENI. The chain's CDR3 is CASSPRAGGRDEQFF. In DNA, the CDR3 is TGTGCCAGCTCACCCCGAGCGGGGGGGCGGGATGAGCAGTTCTTC.

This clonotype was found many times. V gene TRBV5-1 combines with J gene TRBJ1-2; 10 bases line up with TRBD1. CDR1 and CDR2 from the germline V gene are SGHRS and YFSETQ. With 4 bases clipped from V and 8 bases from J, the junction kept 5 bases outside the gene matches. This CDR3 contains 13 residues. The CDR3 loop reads CASSPGTGVGYTF. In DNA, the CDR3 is TGCGCCAGCAGCCCCGGGACAGGGGTAGGCTACACCTTC.

The CDR3 here is CASRNDGYEQYF. In nucleotides, the CDR3 is TGTGCCAGCAGGAATGACGGATACGAGCAGTACTTC. This rearrangement joins TRBV6-1 to TRBJ2-7; D is undetermined. CDR3 size: 12 residues. CDR1 is MNHNS, CDR2 SASEGT, per germline. The V end lost 6 bases, the J end lost 4 bases, and 10 bases lay between the germline ends.

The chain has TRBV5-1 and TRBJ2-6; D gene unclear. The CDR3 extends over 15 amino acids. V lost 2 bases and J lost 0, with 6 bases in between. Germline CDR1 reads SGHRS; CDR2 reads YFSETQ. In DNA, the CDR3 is TGCGCCAGCAGCTTTATCGACTCTGGGGCCAACGTCCTGACTTTC. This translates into CASSFIDSGANVLTF.

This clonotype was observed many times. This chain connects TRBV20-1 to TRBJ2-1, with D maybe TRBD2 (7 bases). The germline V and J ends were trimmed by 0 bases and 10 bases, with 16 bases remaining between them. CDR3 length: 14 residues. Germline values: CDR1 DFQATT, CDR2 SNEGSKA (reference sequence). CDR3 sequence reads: CSAREGGARGEQFF. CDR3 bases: TGCAGTGCTAGAGAAGGGGGGGCCCGTGGGGAGCAGTTCTTC.

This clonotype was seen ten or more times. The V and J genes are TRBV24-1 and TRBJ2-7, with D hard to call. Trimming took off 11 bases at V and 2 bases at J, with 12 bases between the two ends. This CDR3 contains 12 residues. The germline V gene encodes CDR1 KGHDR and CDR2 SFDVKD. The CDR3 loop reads CAKHRATYEQYF. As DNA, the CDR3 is TGTGCCAAGCATCGAGCTACCTACGAGCAGTACTTC.

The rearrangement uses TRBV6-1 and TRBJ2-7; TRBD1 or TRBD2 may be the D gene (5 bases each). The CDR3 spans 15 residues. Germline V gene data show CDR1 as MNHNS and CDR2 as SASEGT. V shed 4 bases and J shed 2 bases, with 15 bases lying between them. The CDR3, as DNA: TGTGCCAGCAGTGTACAGAAATGGGGACCCTACGAGCAGTACTTC. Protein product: CASSVQKWGPYEQYF.

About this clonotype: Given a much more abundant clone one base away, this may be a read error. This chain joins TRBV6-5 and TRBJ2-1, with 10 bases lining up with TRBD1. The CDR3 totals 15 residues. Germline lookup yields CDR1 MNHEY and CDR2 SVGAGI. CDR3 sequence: CASSYRDRGVNGQFF. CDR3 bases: TGTGCCAGCAGCTACCGGGACAGGGGTGTGAATGGGCAGTTCTTC.

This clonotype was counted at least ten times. As DNA, the CDR3 is TGTGCCAGCAGTTCGTCAGGGTCCCACGGGGAGACCCAGTACTTC. Translated, it gives CASSSSGSHGETQYF. The chain has TRBV6-5 and TRBJ2-5; maybe TRBD1 (5 bases). The V and J ends lost 4 bases and 5 bases respectively, with 17 bases between them. Germline V gene lookup returns CDR1 MNHEY and CDR2 SVGAGI. This CDR3 has 15 amino acids.

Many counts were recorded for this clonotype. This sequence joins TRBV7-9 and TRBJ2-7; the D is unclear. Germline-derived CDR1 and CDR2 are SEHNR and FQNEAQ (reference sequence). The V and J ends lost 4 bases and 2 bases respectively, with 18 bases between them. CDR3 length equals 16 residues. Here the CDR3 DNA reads TGTGCCAGCAGCTCGACGTCTCCGGACGAGGCCTACGAGCAGTACTTC. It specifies CASSSTSPDEAYEQYF.

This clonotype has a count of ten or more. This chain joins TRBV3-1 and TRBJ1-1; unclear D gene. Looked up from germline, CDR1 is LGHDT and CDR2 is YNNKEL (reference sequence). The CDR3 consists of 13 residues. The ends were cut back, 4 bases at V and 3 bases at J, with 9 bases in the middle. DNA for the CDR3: TGTGCCAGCAGCCCCCTACGGGACACTGAAGCTTTCTTT. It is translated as CASSPLRDTEAFF. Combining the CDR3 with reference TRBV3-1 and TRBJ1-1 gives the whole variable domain DTAVSQTPKYLVTQMGNDKSIKCEQNLGHDTMYWYKQDSKKFLKIMFSYNNKELIINETVPNRFSPKSPDKAHLNLHINSLELGDSAVYFCASSPLRDTEAFFGQGTRLTVV.

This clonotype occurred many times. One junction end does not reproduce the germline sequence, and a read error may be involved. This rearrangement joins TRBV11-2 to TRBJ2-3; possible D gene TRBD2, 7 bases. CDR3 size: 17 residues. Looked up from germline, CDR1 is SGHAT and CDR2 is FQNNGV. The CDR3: CASNLTGRWGRTDTQYF. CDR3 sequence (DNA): TGTGCCAGCAACTTAACCGGGAGGTGGGGGCGCACAGATACGCAGTATTTT.

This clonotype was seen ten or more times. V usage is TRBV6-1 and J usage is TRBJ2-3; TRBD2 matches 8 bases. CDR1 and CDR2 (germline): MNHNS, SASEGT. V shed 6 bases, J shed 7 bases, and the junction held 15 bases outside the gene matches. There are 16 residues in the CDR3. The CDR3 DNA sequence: TGTGCCAGCAGCACACCACATATAACTAGCGGCCATACGCAGTATTTT. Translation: CASSTPHITSGHTQYF.

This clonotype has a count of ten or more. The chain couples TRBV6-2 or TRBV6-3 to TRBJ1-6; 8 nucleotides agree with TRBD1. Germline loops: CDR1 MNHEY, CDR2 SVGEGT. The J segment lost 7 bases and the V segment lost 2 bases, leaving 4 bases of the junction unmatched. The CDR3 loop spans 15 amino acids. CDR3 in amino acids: CASSYTAGGNSPLHF. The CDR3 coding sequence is TGTGCCAGCAGTTACACGGCAGGGGGCAATTCACCCCTCCACTTT.

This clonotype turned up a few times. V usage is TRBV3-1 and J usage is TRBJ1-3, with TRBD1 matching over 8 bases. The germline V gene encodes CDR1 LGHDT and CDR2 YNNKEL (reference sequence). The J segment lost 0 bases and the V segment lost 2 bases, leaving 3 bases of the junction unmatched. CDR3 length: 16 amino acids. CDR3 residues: CASSQWDRTSGNTIYF. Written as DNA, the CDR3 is TGTGCCAGCAGCCAATGGGACAGGACCTCTGGAAACACCATATATTTT.

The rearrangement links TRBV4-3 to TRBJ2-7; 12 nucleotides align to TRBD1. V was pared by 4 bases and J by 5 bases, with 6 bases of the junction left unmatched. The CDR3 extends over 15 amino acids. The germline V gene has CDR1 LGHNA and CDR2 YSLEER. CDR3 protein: CASSRGQGAVNEQYF. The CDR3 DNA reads TGCGCCAGCAGCCGGGGACAGGGGGCGGTCAACGAGCAGTACTTC.